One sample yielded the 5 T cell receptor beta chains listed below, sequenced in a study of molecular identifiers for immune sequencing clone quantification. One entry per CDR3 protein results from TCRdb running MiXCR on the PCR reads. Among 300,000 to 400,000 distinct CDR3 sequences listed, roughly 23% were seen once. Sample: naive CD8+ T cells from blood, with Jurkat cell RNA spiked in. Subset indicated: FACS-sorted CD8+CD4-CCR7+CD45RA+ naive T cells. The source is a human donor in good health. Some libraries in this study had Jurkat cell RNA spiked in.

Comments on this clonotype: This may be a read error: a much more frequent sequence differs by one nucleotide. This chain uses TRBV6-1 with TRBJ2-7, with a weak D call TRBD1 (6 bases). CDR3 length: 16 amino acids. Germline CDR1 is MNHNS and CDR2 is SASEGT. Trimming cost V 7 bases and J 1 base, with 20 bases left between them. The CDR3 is CASNGLLRGPSYEQYF. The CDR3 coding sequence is TGTGCCAGCAACGGCCTCCTCAGGGGTCCTTCCTACGAGCAGTACTTC.

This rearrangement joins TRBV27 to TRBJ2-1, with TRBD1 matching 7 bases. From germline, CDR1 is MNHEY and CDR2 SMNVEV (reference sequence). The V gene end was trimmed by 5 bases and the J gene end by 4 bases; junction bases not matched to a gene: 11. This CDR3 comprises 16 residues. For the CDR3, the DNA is TGTGCCAGCAGTCGGCAAGGCCCAGGGGGATACAATGAGCAGTTCTTC. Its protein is CASSRQGPGGYNEQFF.

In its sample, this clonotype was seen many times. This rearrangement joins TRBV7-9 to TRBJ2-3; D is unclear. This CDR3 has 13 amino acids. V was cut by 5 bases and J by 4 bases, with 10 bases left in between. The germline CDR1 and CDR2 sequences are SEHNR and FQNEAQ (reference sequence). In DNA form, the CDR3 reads TGTGCCAGCAGCGGCCCCCTGGCAGATACGCAGTATTTT. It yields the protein CASSGPLADTQYF.

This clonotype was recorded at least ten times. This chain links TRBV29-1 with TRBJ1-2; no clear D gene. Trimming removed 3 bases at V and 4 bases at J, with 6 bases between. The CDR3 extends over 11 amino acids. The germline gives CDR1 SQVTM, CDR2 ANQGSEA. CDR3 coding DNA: TGCAGCGTTGAGCTGATCTATGGCTACACCTTC. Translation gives CSVELIYGYTF.

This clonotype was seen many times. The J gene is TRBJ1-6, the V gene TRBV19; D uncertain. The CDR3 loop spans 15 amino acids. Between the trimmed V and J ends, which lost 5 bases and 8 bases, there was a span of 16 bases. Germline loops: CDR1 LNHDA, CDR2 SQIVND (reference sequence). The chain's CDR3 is CASSGSLRADSPLHF. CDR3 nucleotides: TGTGCCAGTAGTGGCAGCTTGAGAGCCGATTCACCCCTCCACTTT.